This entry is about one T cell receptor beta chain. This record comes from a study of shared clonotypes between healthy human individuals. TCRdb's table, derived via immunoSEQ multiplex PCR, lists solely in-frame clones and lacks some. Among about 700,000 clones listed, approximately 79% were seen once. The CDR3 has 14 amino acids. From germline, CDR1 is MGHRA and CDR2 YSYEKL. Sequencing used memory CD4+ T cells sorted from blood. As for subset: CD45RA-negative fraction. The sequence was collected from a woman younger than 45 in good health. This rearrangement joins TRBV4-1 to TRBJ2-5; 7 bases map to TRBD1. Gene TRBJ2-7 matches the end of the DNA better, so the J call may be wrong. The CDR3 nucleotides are TGCGCCAGCAGCTTTCGGACAGGAACCTACGAGCAGTACTTC. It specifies CASSFRTGTYEQYF.